The table lists the clone carrying this TCR beta chain with a few counts. V lost 6 bases and J 5 bases, leaving 17 bases between the germline ends. Germline lookup yields CDR1 WNHNN and CDR2 SYGVQD (reference sequence). The CDR3 totals 14 residues. The data stem from a study of cytomegalovirus exposure and HLA in healthy donors. Data came from immunoSEQ multiplex PCR; TCRdb stores just in-frame clones and leaves some out. The sample consists of about 110,000 clones, over 85% of them appearing once. This rearrangement joins TRBV10-1 to TRBJ2-7, with D maybe TRBD2 (6 bases). This receptor was identified in a woman aged 18-30 years in good health and CMV-seronegative. Sequenced: PBMCs. CDR3 sequence (DNA): TGCGCCAGCAGCCGGACGGAGGGACGGGACGAGCAGTACTTC. It yields the protein CASSRTEGRDEQYF.